A selection of T cell receptor beta chains follows, all from one sample in a study of early T cells in non-severe SARS-CoV-2 infection. A single record per CDR3 protein comes from TCRdb applying MiXCR to the 5' RACE reads. Of around 77,000 distinct CDR3 sequences listed, 10% are singletons. The material was whole blood, obtained at baseline. The receptors here all came from an adult who was a healthcare worker with PCR-confirmed SARS-CoV-2 infection or an uninfected control (not recorded which). CDR3s include the opening cysteine and the closing phenylalanine or tryptophan. The order of the fields is V gene, J gene, D gene, clone size, CDR3 protein, CDR3 DNA. The D gene is left open where the match is weak. Clone size is shown for a subset of rows, as once, few, many or a class of expanded clone.

TRBV5-4	TRBJ2-3	TRBD1	few	CAGLQGGTDTQYF	TGTGCCGGCCTACAGGGGGGCACAGATACGCAGTATTTT
TRBV7-9	TRBJ1-2	.	many	CASSASAPGAGYTF	TGTGCCAGCAGCGCCTCAGCCCCAGGGGCGGGCTACACCTTC
TRBV3-1	TRBJ2-1	.	.	CASSHGRARLDEQFF	TGTGCCAGCAGCCACGGCCGGGCCCGGTTGGATGAGCAGTTCTTC
TRBV7-8	TRBJ2-5	.	.	CASRFEMEQETQYF	TGTGCCAGCAGGTTTGAAATGGAGCAAGAGACCCAGTACTTC
TRBV6-1	TRBJ1-1	.	few	CASKQREAFF	TGTGCCAGCAAACAGCGTGAAGCTTTCTTT
TRBV20-1	TRBJ1-1	.	many	CSARAGGIEAFF	TGCAGTGCTAGAGCGGGGGGAATAGAAGCTTTCTTT
TRBV6-1	TRBJ2-5	.	.	CASSVQGAQETQYF	TGTGCCAGCAGTGTTCAGGGTGCCCAAGAGACCCAGTACTTC
TRBV4-1	TRBJ1-2	TRBD1	few	CASRFPGTGYGYTF	TGCGCCAGCAGATTCCCGGGGACAGGCTATGGCTACACCTTC
TRBV10-3	TRBJ2-3	TRBD1	.	CASKQGATDTQYF	TGTGCCTCAAAACAGGGGGCAACAGATACGCAGTATTTT
TRBV18	TRBJ2-1	TRBD1	many	CASSLGQGQVNEQFF	TGTGCCAGCTCACTCGGACAGGGTCAAGTGAATGAGCAGTTCTTC
TRBV4-1	TRBJ2-2	TRBD1	many	CASRWTGVDGELFF	TGCGCCAGCAGATGGACAGGGGTTGACGGGGAGCTGTTTTTT
TRBV20-1	TRBJ2-7	TRBD2	.	CSASSGGFAYEQYF	TGCAGTGCTTCTAGCGGGGGGTTCGCCTACGAGCAGTACTTC
TRBV6-5	TRBJ2-7	.	.	CASSQPGGQSYEQYF	TGTGCCAGCAGTCAACCCGGGGGCCAATCCTACGAGCAGTACTTC
TRBV29-1	TRBJ2-7	.	many	CSAGYSQNYEQYF	TGCAGCGCAGGGTACAGTCAGAACTACGAGCAGTACTTC
TRBV4-3	TRBJ1-2	.	few	CASSQDLGNYGYTF	TGCGCCAGCAGCCAAGATCTGGGAAACTATGGCTACACCTTC
TRBV12-3/TRBV12-4	TRBJ1-1	.	.	CASLLGRPNTEAFF	TGTGCCAGCTTACTGGGACGGCCGAACACTGAAGCTTTCTTT
TRBV9	TRBJ2-7	TRBD1	few	CASSGGTAESGFYEQYF	TGTGCCAGCAGCGGAGGGACAGCCGAATCGGGATTCTACGAGCAGTACTTC
TRBV4-1	TRBJ2-3	.	many	CASSHLWKLADTQYF	TGCGCCAGCAGCCACCTTTGGAAATTGGCAGATACGCAGTATTTT
TRBV4-3	TRBJ1-1	.	.	CASSQRLNTEAFF	TGCGCCAGCAGCCAAAGGCTGAACACTGAAGCTTTCTTT
TRBV7-9	TRBJ2-4	.	.	CASSLDRVELDIQYF	TGTGCCAGCAGCTTAGACAGGGTAGAGTTGGACATTCAGTACTTC
TRBV10-3	TRBJ2-1	TRBD1	many	CAISEGQVGFGQFF	TGTGCCATCAGTGAGGGACAGGTTGGCTTTGGGCAGTTCTTC
TRBV6-2/TRBV6-3	TRBJ2-7	.	many	CASSGGRGTHIPYEQYF	TGTGCCAGCAGTGGGGGGCGGGGGACCCACATCCCCTACGAGCAGTACTTC
TRBV12-5	TRBJ2-7	.	few	CAGGGQGGEQYF	TGTGCTGGGGGAGGACAGGGAGGGGAGCAGTACTTC
TRBV12-3/TRBV12-4	TRBJ2-1	.	.	CASSPSGGHRNEQFF	TGTGCCAGCAGCCCCTCCGGGGGGCATCGGAATGAGCAGTTCTTC
TRBV11-2	TRBJ1-1	TRBD1	.	CASSPQGMYAEAFF	TGTGCCAGCAGCCCACAGGGGATGTACGCTGAAGCTTTCTTT
TRBV5-1	TRBJ2-5	.	many	CASSLVGTQETQYF	TGCGCCAGCAGCTTGGTCGGTACCCAAGAGACCCAGTACTTC
TRBV19	TRBJ2-2	TRBD2	many	CASSTIAGDITGELFF	TGTGCCAGTAGTACAATAGCGGGGGACATCACCGGGGAGCTGTTTTTT
TRBV18	TRBJ1-1	TRBD1	.	CASSPNAGGRTEAFF	TGTGCCAGCTCACCAAATGCAGGGGGCCGCACTGAAGCTTTCTTT
TRBV9	TRBJ2-2	.	many	CASSVAGDGTGELFF	TGTGCCAGCAGCGTAGCTGGAGACGGCACCGGGGAGCTGTTTTTT
TRBV9	TRBJ2-5	.	.	CASSVMGVGETQYF	TGTGCCAGCAGCGTAATGGGAGTTGGGGAGACCCAGTACTTC
TRBV12-3/TRBV12-4	TRBJ1-1	.	few	CASSSGLRAFF	TGTGCCAGCAGTTCGGGACTTAGGGCTTTCTTT
TRBV18	TRBJ2-3	TRBD1	many	CASSVDWDRVGTDTQYF	TGTGCCAGCTCAGTTGACTGGGACAGGGTAGGAACAGATACGCAGTATTTT
TRBV18	TRBJ2-1	TRBD2	.	CASSPRGGDNEQFF	TGTGCCAGCTCCCCCCGGGGGGGCGACAATGAGCAGTTCTTC
TRBV7-8	TRBJ2-7	TRBD1	many	CASSRRQGANEQYF	TGTGCCAGCAGCCGAAGACAGGGGGCAAACGAGCAGTACTTC
TRBV7-2	TRBJ1-1	.	many	CASSPGLNTEAFF	TGTGCCAGCAGCCCGGGGTTGAACACTGAAGCTTTCTTT
TRBV4-3	TRBJ1-2	.	few	CASSQDLGATYGYTF	TGCGCCAGCAGCCAAGATTTGGGGGCCACCTATGGCTACACCTTC
TRBV30	TRBJ2-2	TRBD1	many	CAWARDRVTGELFF	TGTGCCTGGGCCCGGGACAGGGTCACCGGGGAGCTGTTTTTT
TRBV24-1	TRBJ1-6	TRBD1	few	CATSDSPTGPWNSPLHF	TGTGCCACCAGTGATTCGCCGACAGGGCCATGGAATTCACCCCTCCACTTT
TRBV7-8	TRBJ2-5	.	.	CASSPRRSQETQYF	TGTGCCAGCAGCCCAAGAAGGAGCCAAGAGACCCAGTACTTC
TRBV11-3	TRBJ2-3	TRBD2	.	CASSSGLAGRDTQYF	TGTGCCAGCAGCTCGGGACTAGCGGGGAGAGATACGCAGTATTTT
TRBV19	TRBJ2-3	.	many	CASGGPQGRTDTQYF	TGTGCCTCCGGGGGGCCCCAGGGGCGCACAGATACGCAGTATTTT
TRBV3-1	TRBJ2-3	.	many	CASSQGGSNTDTQYF	TGTGCCAGCAGCCAAGGCGGTTCTAACACAGATACGCAGTATTTT
TRBV12-5	TRBJ2-3	TRBD2	.	CASGLVGKGGTDTQYF	TGTGCTAGTGGTTTGGTAGGTAAGGGAGGGACAGATACGCAGTATTTT
TRBV7-6	TRBJ2-7	.	.	CASSSSGGQGIYEQYF	TGTGCCAGCAGCTCCTCCGGGGGGCAGGGGATCTACGAGCAGTACTTC
TRBV29-1	TRBJ2-3	TRBD1	.	CSVEDLLESGQGGTDTQYF	TGCAGCGTTGAAGATCTGTTAGAATCCGGACAGGGGGGCACAGATACGCAGTATTTT
TRBV29-1	TRBJ2-3	.	.	CSVEGLRGTDTQYF	TGCAGCGTTGAGGGCCTCCGGGGCACAGATACGCAGTATTTT
TRBV13	TRBJ2-7	.	few	CASSLAWQGKSEQYF	TGTGCCAGCAGCTTAGCCTGGCAGGGGAAATCCGAGCAGTACTTC
TRBV12-1	TRBJ2-2	.	.	CASSPLGRYYTGELFF	TGTGCCAGCAGCCCATTGGGACGGTATTACACCGGGGAGCTGTTTTTT
TRBV10-3	TRBJ2-5	.	few	CAISGGSDQETQYF	TGTGCCATCAGTGGGGGCTCGGACCAAGAGACCCAGTACTTC
TRBV30	TRBJ2-7	TRBD1	few	CAWSAGQGAREQYF	TGTGCCTGGAGTGCAGGACAGGGGGCACGCGAGCAGTACTTC
TRBV7-3	TRBJ2-3	.	many	CASKQEDGTDTQYF	TGTGCCAGCAAACAGGAGGACGGAACAGATACGCAGTATTTT
TRBV19	TRBJ2-2	TRBD2	.	CATREKNTIGELFF	TGTGCCACGCGGGAGAAGAATACCATCGGGGAGCTGTTTTTT
TRBV27	TRBJ2-7	TRBD1	.	CASSSTSGGMNEQYF	TGTGCCAGCAGTTCCACATCAGGGGGCATGAACGAGCAGTACTTC
TRBV2	TRBJ2-7	.	.	CAGKPYYPEQYF	TGTGCCGGCAAGCCTTATTACCCCGAGCAGTACTTC
TRBV29-1	TRBJ2-7	.	few	CSVDYGLPGYEQYF	TGCAGCGTTGATTATGGCCTTCCAGGCTACGAGCAGTACTTC
TRBV25-1	TRBJ2-7	.	few	CASSAQGYEQYF	TGTGCCAGCAGTGCCCAGGGCTACGAGCAGTACTTC
TRBV7-3	TRBJ2-2	.	few	CASSLSQGGTGELFF	TGTGCCAGCAGCTTAAGCCAGGGAGGCACCGGGGAGCTGTTTTTT
TRBV30	TRBJ1-2	.	.	CAWNPGSNYGYTF	TGTGCCTGGAACCCGGGAAGTAACTATGGCTACACCTTC
TRBV5-5	TRBJ1-5	.	many	CASSLSGSTGNQPQHF	TGTGCCAGCAGCTTGTCAGGGTCTACCGGCAATCAGCCCCAGCATTTT
TRBV6-2/TRBV6-3	TRBJ1-2	TRBD1	.	CASRTETGNYGYTF	TGTGCCAGCAGAACCGAGACAGGGAACTATGGCTACACCTTC